This is a list of T cell receptor beta chains from one sample in a study of blood T cell repertoires in COVID-19. TCRdb keeps only in-frame clones here, not all; method: immunoSEQ multiplex PCR. Among around 470,000 clones listed, 89% were seen once. Sample: peripheral blood. The receptors stem from a man aged 18 to 30 with COVID-19, enrolled during active disease. The CDR3 runs from the conserved cysteine through the conserved F or W. The D gene is left open where the match is weak. Size is omitted from some rows. Given values are once, few, many or a class for expanded clones.

>TRBJ2-5|TRBV27|-|-
CASHPYLPDRRETQYF
TGTGCCAGCCACCCCTATCTCCCCGACAGAAGAGAGACCCAGTACTTC
>TRBJ1-6|TRBV7-9|-|TRBD1
CASSRQGAVGSPLHF
TGTGCCAGCAGCCGTCAGGGGGCGGTTGGGTCACCCCTCCACTTT
>TRBJ2-1|TRBV4-1|-|TRBD2
CASSLSGSSYNEQFF
TGCGCCAGCAGCCTTAGCGGGAGCTCCTACAATGAGCAGTTCTTC
>TRBJ2-7|TRBV18|-|TRBD1
CAGSTGSSYEQYF
TGTGCCGGTTCGACAGGGAGCTCCTACGAGCAGTACTTC
>TRBJ2-5|TRBV27|-|-
CASSSQETQYF
TGTGCCAGCAGTTCTCAGGAGACCCAGTACTTC
>TRBJ1-2|TRBV6-4|-|-
CASRIWRGGYTF
TGTGCCAGCAGGATATGGAGGGGTGGCTACACCTTC
>TRBJ1-5|TRBV4-1|-|-
CASSQAPGEPQHF
TGCGCCAGCAGCCAGGCCCCGGGAGAGCCCCAGCATTTT
>TRBJ2-7|TRBV5-4|-|TRBD2
CASSKPLAGGRYEQYF
TGTGCCAGCAGCAAACCACTAGCGGGAGGTAGATACGAGCAGTACTTC
>TRBJ1-6|TRBV5-4|-|TRBD1
CASSSIGQGYNSPLHF
TGTGCCAGCAGCTCCATCGGACAGGGGTATAATTCACCCCTCCACTTT
>TRBJ2-1|TRBV5-1|-|-
CASSVTASYNEQFF
TGCGCCAGCAGCGTAACAGCCTCCTACAATGAGCAGTTCTTC
>TRBJ2-5|TRBV2|-|TRBD1
CAGEDREETQYF
TGTGCCGGGGAAGACAGGGAAGAGACCCAGTACTTC
>TRBJ1-4|TRBV4-2|-|-
CASSDTGWNEKLFF
TGTGCCAGCAGCGACACGGGATGGAATGAAAAACTGTTTTTT
>TRBJ1-4|TRBV18|-|-
CASSPDRSNEKLFF
TGTGCCAGCTCACCTGACAGGTCCAACGAAAAACTGTTTTTT
>TRBJ1-2|TRBV18|once|TRBD1
CASSPNPGQGVDGYTF
TGTGCCAGCTCACCAAACCCCGGACAGGGTGTGGATGGCTACACCTTC
>TRBJ2-2|TRBV13|-|-
CASSYTGFTGELFF
TGTGCCAGCAGCTATACAGGGTTTACCGGGGAGCTGTTTTTT
>TRBJ2-1|TRBV20-1|-|-
CSARPQEKQFF
TGCAGTGCTAGACCGCAGGAAAAGCAGTTCTTC
>TRBJ2-7|TRBV19|-|TRBD1
CASSIRDRVDEQYF
TGTGCCAGTAGTATTAGAGACAGGGTGGACGAGCAGTACTTC
>TRBJ2-7|TRBV15|-|TRBD1
CATSGNPDRGRLNEQYF
TGTGCCACCAGCGGGAACCCGGACAGGGGCCGATTGAACGAGCAGTACTTC
>TRBJ1-2|TRBV6-5|-|-
CASSYSAGNYGYTF
TGTGCCAGCAGTTACTCGGCAGGAAACTATGGCTACACCTTC
>TRBJ1-6|TRBV21-1|-|-
CASSSPPGTGRSSYNSPLHF
TGTGCCAGCAGCAGCCCCCCCGGGACAGGGAGGAGCTCCTATAATTCACCCCTCCACTTT
>TRBJ2-5|TRBV7-9|-|TRBD1
CASSLAGQGGETQYF
TGTGCCAGCAGCTTAGCGGGACAGGGGGGGGAGACCCAGTACTTC
>TRBJ2-7|TRBV6-5|-|-
CASSYLGQYEQYF
TGTGCCAGCAGTTACCTAGGCCAATACGAGCAGTACTTC
>TRBJ1-1|TRBV10-2|-|-
CASGQGTEAFF
TGCGCCAGCGGGCAGGGGACAGAAGCTTTCTTT
>TRBJ2-7|TRBV3-1/TRBV3-2|-|TRBD2
CASSQALAGVHEQYF
TGTGCCAGCAGCCAAGCGCTAGCGGGGGTCCACGAGCAGTACTTC
>TRBJ2-3|TRBV9|-|TRBD1
CASSRGTGLGADTQYF
TGTGCCAGCAGTCGTGGGACAGGCTTAGGGGCAGATACGCAGTATTTT
>TRBJ2-7|TRBV2|-|TRBD2
CASRLAGTYEQYF
TGTGCCAGCAGACTAGCGGGAACATACGAGCAGTACTTC
>TRBJ2-3|TRBV15|-|TRBD1
CATSRGQGITDTQYF
TGTGCCACCAGCAGGGGACAGGGGATCACAGATACGCAGTATTTT
>TRBJ2-7|TRBV6-5|-|-
CASSLEKGQVHYEQYF
TGTGCCAGCAGTTTGGAAAAGGGGCAGGTTCACTACGAGCAGTACTTC
>TRBJ2-2|TRBV5-4|-|-
CASSSYRNTGELFF
TGTGCCAGCAGCTCCTACAGAAACACCGGGGAGCTGTTTTTT
>TRBJ2-1|TRBV16|-|-
CASSQSTNNEQFF
TGTGCCAGCAGCCAATCGACTAACAATGAGCAGTTCTTC
>TRBJ2-7|TRBV2|-|-
CASRFRGTSSYEQYF
TGTGCCAGCAGGTTTCGGGGGACCAGCTCCTACGAGCAGTACTTC
>TRBJ2-7|TRBV11-3|-|-
CASSLDLGGIPYEQYF
TGTGCCAGCAGCTTAGATCTGGGGGGAATCCCCTACGAGCAGTACTTC
>TRBJ2-2|TRBV5-1|-|TRBD2
CASSPSGGNTGELFF
TGCGCCAGCAGCCCAAGCGGGGGTAACACCGGGGAGCTGTTTTTT
>TRBJ1-2|TRBV7-9|-|-
CASSPEWGHGYTF
TGTGCCAGCAGCCCCGAGTGGGGGCATGGCTACACCTTC
>TRBJ2-1|TRBV5-1|-|TRBD2
CASSIDSSGRADEQFF
TGCGCCAGCAGCATCGACTCTAGCGGGAGGGCAGATGAGCAGTTCTTC
>TRBJ1-4|TRBV3-1/TRBV3-2|-|-
CASSQERRGELFF
TGTGCCAGCAGCCAAGAGCGGCGGGGAGAACTGTTTTTT
>TRBJ1-5|TRBV6-1|-|-
CASSETDRPQHF
TGTGCCAGCAGTGAAACCGATAGGCCCCAGCATTTT
>TRBJ1-5|TRBV18|-|-
CASSQGDGNQPQHF
TGTGCCAGCTCACAGGGGGATGGCAATCAGCCCCAGCATTTT
>TRBJ1-2|TRBV10-3|-|TRBD1
CAISESPGGGYTF
TGTGCCATCAGTGAGTCGCCAGGGGGTGGCTACACCTTC
>TRBJ1-2|TRBV21-1|-|-
CASTRTGDSYGYTF
TGTGCCAGCACCCGAACCGGGGACAGCTATGGCTACACCTTC
>TRBJ2-1|TRBV7-9|-|TRBD2
CASSTGLAGVNNEQFF
TGTGCCAGCAGCACAGGACTAGCGGGAGTTAACAATGAGCAGTTCTTC
>TRBJ2-1|TRBV18|-|-
CASSAVYNEQFF
TGTGCCAGCTCAGCAGTTTACAATGAGCAGTTCTTC
>TRBJ1-6|TRBV5-1|-|-
CASSNETAVGYNSPLHF
TGCGCCAGCAGCAATGAAACAGCCGTCGGCTATAATTCACCCCTCCACTTT